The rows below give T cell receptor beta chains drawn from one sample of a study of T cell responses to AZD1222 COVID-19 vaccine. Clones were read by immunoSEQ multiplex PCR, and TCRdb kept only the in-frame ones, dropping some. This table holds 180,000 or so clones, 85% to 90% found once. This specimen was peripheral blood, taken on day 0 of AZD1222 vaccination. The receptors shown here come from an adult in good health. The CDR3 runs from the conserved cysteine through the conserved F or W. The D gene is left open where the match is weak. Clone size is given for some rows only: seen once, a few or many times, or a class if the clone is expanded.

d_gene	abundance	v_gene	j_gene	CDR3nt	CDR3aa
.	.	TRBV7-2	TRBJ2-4	TGTGCCAGCAGCTTAGCTGGGAGTTCCAAAAACATTCAGTACTTC	CASSLAGSSKNIQYF
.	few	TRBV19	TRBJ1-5	TGTGCCAGTAGTATCGTCTCTAGCAATCAGCCCCAGCATTTT	CASSIVSSNQPQHF
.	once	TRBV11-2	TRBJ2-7	TGTGCCAGCAGCCCAAAACCCGGGACGCCTGCACACTACGAGCAGTACTTC	CASSPKPGTPAHYEQYF
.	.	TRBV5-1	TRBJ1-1	TGCGCCAGCTCCTTAGAAGGCCGATCTTTAGTTGAAGCTTTCTTT	CASSLEGRSLVEAFF
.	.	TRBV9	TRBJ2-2	TGTGCCAGCAGCGCCGTCCAGGCGGTAACCGGGGAGCTGTTTTTT	CASSAVQAVTGELFF
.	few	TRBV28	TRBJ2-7	TGTGCCAGCAGCTCTCTTGGTGGAGGGGACTACGAGCAGTACTTC	CASSSLGGGDYEQYF
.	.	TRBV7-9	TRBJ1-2	TGTGCCAGCAGCTCGGGCCTCCTAAAAGGGGGCTACACCTTC	CASSSGLLKGGYTF
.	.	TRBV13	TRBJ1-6	TGTGCCAGCACTTCGAGGCAGGGACACCATAATTCACCCCTCCACTTT	CASTSRQGHHNSPLHF
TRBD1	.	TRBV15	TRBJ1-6	TGTGCCACCAGCAGAGAAACACAGGGGCCCGGGAATTCACCCCTCCACTTT	CATSRETQGPGNSPLHF
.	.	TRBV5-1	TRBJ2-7	TGCGCCAGCAGCTCCAGGGAGAATACCTACGAGCAGTACTTC	CASSSRENTYEQYF
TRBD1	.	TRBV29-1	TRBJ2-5	TGCAGCGTTGCCGCAGGGGGCCCCCAAGAGACCCAGTACTTC	CSVAAGGPQETQYF
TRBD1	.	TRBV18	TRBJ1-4	TGTGCCAGCTCACGGACAGGGTCAACTAATGAAAAACTGTTTTTT	CASSRTGSTNEKLFF
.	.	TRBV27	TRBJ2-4	TGTGCCAGCAGTTGGGGGGGCACGGCCAAAAACATTCAGTACTTC	CASSWGGTAKNIQYF
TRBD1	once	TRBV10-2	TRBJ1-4	TGCGCCAGCAGTCCATACAGGGGTCAAGGGGAAAAACTGTTTTTT	CASSPYRGQGEKLFF
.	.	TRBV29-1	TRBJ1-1	TGCAGCGTGGGACAAGCGAACACTGAAGCTTTCTTT	CSVGQANTEAFF
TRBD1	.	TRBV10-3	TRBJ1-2	TGTGCCATCAGTCCCGGGACAGGGATCTATGGCTACACCTTC	CAISPGTGIYGYTF
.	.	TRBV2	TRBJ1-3	TGTGCCAGCAGCGCTCAAACATTGTCTGGAAACACCATATATTTT	CASSAQTLSGNTIYF
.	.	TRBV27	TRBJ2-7	TGTGTTACTGGGCACAATTCCTACGAGCAGTACTTC	CVTGHNSYEQYF
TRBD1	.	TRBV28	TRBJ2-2	TGTGCCAGCCTTGGGACAGGGAACACCGGGGAGCTGTTTTTT	CASLGTGNTGELFF
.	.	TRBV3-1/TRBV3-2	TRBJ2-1	TGTGCCAGCAGCCAAGATCTTGTCTACAATGAGCAGTTCTTC	CASSQDLVYNEQFF
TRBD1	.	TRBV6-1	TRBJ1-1	TGTGCCAGCAGTGACCCGGGACAGGGGGCCCTCCGAAACACTGAAGCTTTCTTT	CASSDPGQGALRNTEAFF
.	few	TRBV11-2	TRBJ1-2	TGTGCCAGCAGCTTATTAGGACAGAGACTATTATTTTTC	CASSLLGQRLLFF
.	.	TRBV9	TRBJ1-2	TGTGCCAGCAGCTCCGGGAACCCCGGGGATGGCTACACCTTC	CASSSGNPGDGYTF
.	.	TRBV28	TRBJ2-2	TGTGCCAGCAGTTTGACAGCTACCGGGGAGCTGTTTTTT	CASSLTATGELFF
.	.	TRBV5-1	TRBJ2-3	TGCGCCAGCAGCTTTACCGTGGGGGGCCCAAGGGATACGCAGTATTTT	CASSFTVGGPRDTQYF
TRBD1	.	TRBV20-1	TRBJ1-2	TGCAGTGCTAGAGATGGACAGGAGGGCACCTTC	CSARDGQEGTF
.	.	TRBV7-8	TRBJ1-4	TGTGCCAGCAGCCTTGGCGCTCCCCTGGGGAATGAAAAACTGTTTTTT	CASSLGAPLGNEKLFF
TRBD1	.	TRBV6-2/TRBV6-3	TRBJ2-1	TGTGCCAGCAGTGTCCGCACAGGGGGCGATGAGCAGTTCTTC	CASSVRTGGDEQFF
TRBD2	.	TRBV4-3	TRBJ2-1	TGCGCCAGCAGCCATCTCGGGACTAGCGGGTTTGACAATGAGCAGTTCTTC	CASSHLGTSGFDNEQFF
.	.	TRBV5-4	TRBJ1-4	TGTGCCAGCAGCTTGGCCGTGGGGGGGAATGAAAAACTGTTTTTT	CASSLAVGGNEKLFF
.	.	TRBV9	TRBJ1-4	TGTGCCAGCAGCGTAGATCAAGGTGGTAATGAAAAACTGTTTTTT	CASSVDQGGNEKLFF
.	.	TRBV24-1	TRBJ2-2	TGTGCCACAGGGAGGCGGCGTGACGGGGAGCTGTTTTTT	CATGRRRDGELFF
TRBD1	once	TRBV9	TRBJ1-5	TGTGCCAGCAGTGCCGGGACAGGGACGTCTCAGCCCCAGCATTTT	CASSAGTGTSQPQHF
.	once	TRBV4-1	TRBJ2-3	TGCGCCAGCAGCCAAGATGACCAGGCAGATACGCAGTATTTT	CASSQDDQADTQYF
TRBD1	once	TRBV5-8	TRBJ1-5	TGTGCCAGCAGTCCCGACAGGGGAAGGGGTAGCAATCAGCCCCAGCATTTT	CASSPDRGRGSNQPQHF
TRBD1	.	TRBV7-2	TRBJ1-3	TGTGCCAGCAGCTTAAGGATCGGGACAGGGGATTCTGGAAACACCATATATTTT	CASSLRIGTGDSGNTIYF
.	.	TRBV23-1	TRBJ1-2	TGCGCCAGCAGCTCGCTCTGGGGTAAGAATTATGGCTACACCTTC	CASSSLWGKNYGYTF
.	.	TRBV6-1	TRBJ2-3	TGTGCCAGCAGTGAAGCAATTGGGGGTGCGCAGTATTTT	CASSEAIGGAQYF
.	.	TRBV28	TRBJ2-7	TGTGCCAGCCGCCCCGGGGCTGTTTTCTACGAGCAGTACTTC	CASRPGAVFYEQYF
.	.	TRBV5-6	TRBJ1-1	TGTGCCAGCAGCTTGGATAGTAGGGGCCGAGGCACTGAAGCTTTCTTT	CASSLDSRGRGTEAFF
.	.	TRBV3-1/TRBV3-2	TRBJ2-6	TGTGCCAGCAGCCAACAACCAGGGTCCTCTGGGGCCAACGTCCTGACTTTC	CASSQQPGSSGANVLTF
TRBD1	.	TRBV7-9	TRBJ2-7	TGTGCCAGCATCCTCACCGGACAGGGAAACAACGAGCAGTACTTC	CASILTGQGNNEQYF
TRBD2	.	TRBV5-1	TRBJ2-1	TGCGCCAGCAGCCCCGGGACTAGCACCTACAATGAGCAGTTCTTC	CASSPGTSTYNEQFF
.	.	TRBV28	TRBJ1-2	TGTGCCAGCAGTGAGGGGAATAACTATGGCTACACCTTC	CASSEGNNYGYTF
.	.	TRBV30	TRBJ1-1	TGTGCCTGGATAGGCGGTAGACCCCCGGGAAAAGCTTTCTTT	CAWIGGRPPGKAFF
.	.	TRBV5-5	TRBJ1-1	TGTGCCAGCAGCTTGGGTAGTTCTGAAGCTTTCTTT	CASSLGSSEAFF
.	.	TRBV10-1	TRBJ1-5	TGCGCCAGCAGTGCGGGACCCAGCCAGCCCCAGCATTTT	CASSAGPSQPQHF
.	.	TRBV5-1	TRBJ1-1	TGCGCCAGCAGCCCGGAACAGGGCCGCACCTTGAACACTGAAGCTTTCTTT	CASSPEQGRTLNTEAFF
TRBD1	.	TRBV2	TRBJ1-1	TGTGCCAGCAGTGAGGCGGGACAGGGAAGCACTGAAGCTTTCTTT	CASSEAGQGSTEAFF
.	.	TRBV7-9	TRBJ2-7	TGTGCCAGCAGCTTCCTCAGGGGAAGAGGCGAGCAGTACTTC	CASSFLRGRGEQYF
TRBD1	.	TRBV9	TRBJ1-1	TGTGCCAGCGCCCGGGACAGCTCATGGGGCACTGAAGCTTTCTTT	CASARDSSWGTEAFF
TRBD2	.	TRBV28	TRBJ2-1	TGTGCCAGCAGTCCATCTAGCGGGGGGGCAAATGAGCAGTTCTTC	CASSPSSGGANEQFF
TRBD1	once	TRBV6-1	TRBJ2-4	TGTGCCAGCAGTGAAGCTCGACAGGGGTTAAACATTCAGTACTTC	CASSEARQGLNIQYF
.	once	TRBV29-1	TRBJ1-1	TGCAGCGTTGAAGAAGTTGGGACGTCTGGGAACACTGAAGCTTTCTTT	CSVEEVGTSGNTEAFF
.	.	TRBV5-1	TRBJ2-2	TGCGCCAGCAGCCAGATGACAGTGAACACCGGGGAGCTGTTTTTT	CASSQMTVNTGELFF
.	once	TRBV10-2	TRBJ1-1	TGCGCCAGCAGTGTCCAGGGGAGAGCTTTCTTT	CASSVQGRAFF
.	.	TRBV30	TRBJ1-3	TGTGCCTGGAGTGTAGAAGGTGGTAGAAACACCATATATTTT	CAWSVEGGRNTIYF
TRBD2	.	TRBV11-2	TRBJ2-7	TGTGCCAGCAGCTCGACTAGCGCGACCTCCTACGAGCAGTACTTC	CASSSTSATSYEQYF
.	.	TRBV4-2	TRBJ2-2	TGTGCCAGCAGCCAAGCGCCTTACACCGGGGAGCTGTTTTTT	CASSQAPYTGELFF